These 9 T cell receptor beta chains were all obtained from the same sample, sequenced in a study of regulatory T cells in long-lasting Graves disease. Regarding time point: persistent/refractory GD, antithyroid drugs over 5 years with positive TRAb. Isolated PBMC RNA provided the starting material for the TCR library. Building of the TCR beta libraries involved iRepertoire HTBI primers and Arm-PCR of CDR3 regions. TCRdb redid the calling of the multiplex PCR reads with MiXCR, one entry per CDR3 protein. The sample records hundreds of thousands of distinct CDR3 sequences, roughly a fifth being singletons. The sequencing here drew on peripheral blood mononuclear cells (PBMCs), taken when the disease was refractory, from a patient treated with antithyroid drugs. The receptors were gathered from a female donor with Graves disease.

This rearrangement joins TRBV20-1 to TRBJ2-7; 9 bases are a match to TRBD2. After removal of 4 bases from V and 2 bases from J, the junction contained 6 bases not matched to a gene. Germline assignment: CDR1 DFQATT and CDR2 SNEGSKA (reference sequence). The CDR3 length is 14 residues. The CDR3 spells CSANRLAEPYEQYF. CDR3 sequence (DNA): TGCAGTGCTAACAGACTAGCGGAGCCCTACGAGCAGTACTTC.

This clonotype was detected many times. Germline and junction disagree at one end, which may indicate a read error. The rearrangement joins TRBV3-1 to TRBJ1-2; no clear D gene. CDR1 and CDR2 (germline): LGHDT, YNNKEL (reference sequence). This CDR3 region has 14 residues. CDR3 region: CASNQGGSNYGYTF. CDR3 coding DNA: TGTGCCAGCAACCAAGGAGGGTCCAACTATGGCTACACCTTC.

This clonotype turned up a few times. The chain employs TRBV19 and TRBJ2-7, with 8 bases fitting TRBD2. V was clipped by 6 bases and J by 0 bases; unmatched bases: 7. The CDR3 loop spans 15 amino acids. CDR1 is LNHDA and CDR2 is SQIVND in the germline V gene (reference sequence). CDR3 nucleotides: TGTGCCAGTAGGGAAGCGGGAGCCCCCTCCTACGAGCAGTACTTC. Protein: CASREAGAPSYEQYF.

The table lists this clonotype with many counts. The chain links TRBV12-3 or TRBV12-4 to TRBJ2-7; possibly TRBD1 for D (5 bases). With 3 bases removed from V and 2 bases from J, the gap between germline ends came to 14 bases. This CDR3 comprises 15 residues. Here the CDR3 reads CASSFGVGETYEQYF. The CDR3 nucleotides read TGTGCCAGCAGTTTTGGGGTAGGGGAAACCTACGAGCAGTACTTC.

Remarks on this clonotype: A much larger clonotype is one base distant, so this may be a read error. The rearrangement links TRBV19 to TRBJ2-7, with D perhaps matching TRBD2 (5 bases). Germline CDR1 reads LNHDA; CDR2 reads SQIVND (reference sequence). This CDR3 has 15 residues. CDR3 loop: CASSISPGERYGQYF. The CDR3 region has the DNA TGTGCCAGTAGTATATCTCCCGGGGAAAGATACGGGCAGTACTTC.

This clonotype was seen at least ten times. The chain couples TRBV29-1 to TRBJ2-7, with D possibly TRBD1 on 6 matching bases. The CDR3 contains 12 residues. Germline assignment: CDR1 SQVTM and CDR2 ANQGSEA. V was cut by 4 bases and J by 3 bases, with 10 bases left in between. CDR3 in amino acids: CSVGGTFYEQYF. The DNA for the CDR3 is TGCAGCGTTGGGGGGACATTCTACGAGCAGTACTTC.

This clonotype has only a few counts. The chain carries TRBV16 and TRBJ1-4, with D hard to call. The germline V gene has CDR1 KGHSY and CDR2 FQNENV. The V end was cut by 2 bases, the J end by 12 bases, with 16 bases between. The CDR3 extends over 14 amino acids. The CDR3 nucleotides read TGTGCCAGCAGCCAAGGCCGGTGGAAGAACGAACTGTTTTTT. This codes for CASSQGRWKNELFF.

This clonotype was found many times. The chain couples TRBV29-1 to TRBJ2-7, with 11 bases fitting TRBD2. V dropped 4 bases and J dropped 4; count of bases not matched to a gene: 6. The CDR3 consists of 14 residues. Germline V gene data show CDR1 as SQVTM and CDR2 as ANQGSEA. Here the CDR3 DNA reads TGCAGCGTTGTGGCTAGCGGGAGGCAGTACGAGCAGTACTTC. Its translation: CSVVASGRQYEQYF.

The rearrangement uses TRBV6-1 and TRBJ1-4; the D gene is possibly TRBD1 (5 bases). Germline-derived CDR1 and CDR2 are MNHNS and SASEGT. This CDR3 is 15 amino acids long. Trimming took off 1 base at V and 8 bases at J, with 14 bases between the two ends. The CDR3, as DNA: TGTGCCAGCAGTGAAGAGGGGACCCAGAAAGAAAAACTGTTTTTT. The encoded protein is CASSEEGTQKEKLFF.